This TCR beta chain originates from a study of molecular identifiers for immune sequencing clone quantification. Germline CDR1 SGHVS, CDR2 FNYEAQ. The CDR3 is 15 amino acids. V lost 5 bases to trimming and J lost 5 bases, with 19 bases between them. TCRdb itself ran the PCR reads through MiXCR, one entry per CDR3 protein. The profile covers about 640,000 distinct CDR3 sequences, with 20% appearing a single time and about 0.9% taken by the ten largest. Using a CD8+CD4-CCR7+CD45RA+ phenotype, naive CD8 T cells were sorted. The sequence was collected from a human donor in good health. Some libraries in this study had Jurkat cell RNA spiked in. This chain links TRBV7-6 with TRBJ2-7, with D perhaps matching TRBD1 (5 bases). The sample comprised naive CD8+ T cells from blood, with Jurkat cell RNA spiked in. This sample's subset: FACS-sorted CD8+CD4-CCR7+CD45RA+ naive T cells. DNA for the CDR3: TGTGCCAGCAGCCTAAGCCTACAGGCTGGCCACGAGCAGTACTTC. Translation gives CASSLSLQAGHEQYF.